This TCR beta chain was documented in a study of blood T cell repertoires in COVID-19 (dated by TCRdb to 2019 to 2021). Describing the broader study: Collaborator samples came from the United States, Italy and Spain and covered acute and convalescent phases of COVID-19. A freely available public database, intended as a resource for researchers studying the immune response to SARS-CoV-2, is where the repertoires were released. Where available, HLA class I and class II types were taken from metadata supplied by the sample provider and were not determined by assay-based typing. The samples were drawn from the first 160 participants of the ongoing ImmuneRACE study and from 1,200 or so subjects provided by 6 global collaborators. The prospective study material was composed of cDNA or gDNA derived from T cells, B-cell-depleted T cells, or PBMCs. Subjects who had been exposed to COVID-19, were actively infected with it, or had recovered from it provided the deeply sampled blood TCRbeta repertoires that made up the dataset. A de-identified subject ID, COVID-19 status, age in years and sex were almost always included in the sample metadata.

With regard to this clone: Its antigen is not yet known. The input lacks base qualities; no much larger clone sits a single base away.

TCRbeta CDR3 regions were amplified from genomic DNA using the immunoSEQ Assay, a bias-controlled multiplex PCR. The source study handled its data this way. Nucleated cell counts per sample were estimated from amplification of reference gene primers within the assay. To quantify the absolute abundance of each unique TCRbeta CDR3 rearrangement, sequence reads were collapsed and filtered. For each sample, productive Simpson clonality was calculated by taking the square root of Simpson's diversity index across productive rearrangements. This immuneACCESS table, as held by TCRdb, lists in-frame sequences with V and J called but not all clones. Of the missing ones, under half trace to an unresolved V gene in checked studies; the others have no known cause. V and J calls and clone size are copied from that table; D and trimming were computed from the DNA. For this sample the table gives roughly 38,000 clones, of which roughly 88% were detected only once. The ten most abundant clones make up approximately 8.1% of the sample.

The investigation overall reported the following: The amount of clinical and demographic metadata varied by source and participant and was provided uncurated.

Whole blood was collected in K2EDTA tubes by collaborating institutions according to the institutions' own protocols. For TCRbeta analysis, collaborators shipped samples in one of three forms: frozen whole blood, isolated PBMCs, or DNA extracted from either of those sample types. What was sequenced was peripheral blood. This TCR was recovered from a woman aged 65 to 85 with acute or convalescent COVID-19.

DNA sequence: TGTGCCAGCAGTACTACCGGCCTAGCCAAAAACATTCAGTACTTC. Translated, it gives CASSTTGLAKNIQYF. The sequence links TRBV6-5 to TRBJ2-4; the D gene identity is not certain. V drops 5 bases and J drops 0 bases, leaving 11 bases in between. From the cysteine through the phenylalanine, the CDR3 covers 15 amino acids. Only the CDR3 DNA stays, 45 bases, in frame from base 1. CDR1 and CDR2 are read off the germline V gene as MNHEY and SVGAGI.